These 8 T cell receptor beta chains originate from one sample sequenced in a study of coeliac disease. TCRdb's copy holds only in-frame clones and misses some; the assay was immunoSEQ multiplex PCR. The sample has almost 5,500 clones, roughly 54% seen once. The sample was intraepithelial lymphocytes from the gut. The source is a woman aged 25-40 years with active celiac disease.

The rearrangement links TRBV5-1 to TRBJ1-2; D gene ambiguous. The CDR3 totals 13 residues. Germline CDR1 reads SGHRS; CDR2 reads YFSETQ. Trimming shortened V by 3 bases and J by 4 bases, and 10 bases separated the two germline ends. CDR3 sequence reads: CASSSGLGYGYTF. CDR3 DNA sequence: TGCGCCAGCAGCTCTGGACTGGGCTATGGCTACACCTTC.

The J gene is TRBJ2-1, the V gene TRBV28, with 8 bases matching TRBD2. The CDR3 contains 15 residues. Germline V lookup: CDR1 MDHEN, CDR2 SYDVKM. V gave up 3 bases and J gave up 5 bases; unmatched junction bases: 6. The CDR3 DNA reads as TGTGCCAGCAGTTTTCCGGGAGGGCTTGACAATGAGCAGTTCTTC. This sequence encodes CASSFPGGLDNEQFF.

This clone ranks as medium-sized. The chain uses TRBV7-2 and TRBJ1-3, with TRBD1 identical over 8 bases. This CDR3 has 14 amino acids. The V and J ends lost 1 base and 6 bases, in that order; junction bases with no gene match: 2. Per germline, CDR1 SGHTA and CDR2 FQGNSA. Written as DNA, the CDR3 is TGTGCCAGCAGCTTAGACAGGGGGACAAACACCATATATTTT. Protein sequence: CASSLDRGTNTIYF.

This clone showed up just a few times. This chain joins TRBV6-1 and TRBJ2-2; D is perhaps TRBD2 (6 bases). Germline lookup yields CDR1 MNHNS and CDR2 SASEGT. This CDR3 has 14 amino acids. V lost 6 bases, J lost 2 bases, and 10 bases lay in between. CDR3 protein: CASSGDSNTGELFF. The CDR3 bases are TGTGCCAGCAGCGGGGACTCTAACACCGGGGAGCTGTTTTTT.

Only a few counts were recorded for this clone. DNA for the CDR3: TGCGCCAGCAGCGGGACAGACACTGAAGCTTTCTTT. Amino acid sequence: CASSGTDTEAFF. This sequence joins TRBV5-1 and TRBJ1-1; TRBD1 matches at 7 bases. V shed 4 bases, J shed 3 bases, and the junction held 0 bases outside the gene matches. Germline lookup yields CDR1 SGHRS and CDR2 YFSETQ. The CDR3 is made up of 12 amino acids.

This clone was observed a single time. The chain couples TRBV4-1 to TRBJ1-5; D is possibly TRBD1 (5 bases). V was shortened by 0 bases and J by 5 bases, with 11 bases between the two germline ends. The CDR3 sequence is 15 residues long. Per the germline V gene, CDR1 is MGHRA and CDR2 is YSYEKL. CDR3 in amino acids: CASSQDRTRDQPQHF. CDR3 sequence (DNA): TGCGCCAGCAGCCAAGATCGGACAAGAGATCAGCCCCAGCATTTT.

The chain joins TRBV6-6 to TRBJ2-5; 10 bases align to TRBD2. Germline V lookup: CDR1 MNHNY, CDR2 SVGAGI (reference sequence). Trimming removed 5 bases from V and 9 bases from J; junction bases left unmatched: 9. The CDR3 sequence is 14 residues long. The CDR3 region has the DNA TGTGCCAGCAGTCGGAGGAGCGGGGGGGCGTCCCAGTACTTC. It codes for CASSRRSGGASQYF.

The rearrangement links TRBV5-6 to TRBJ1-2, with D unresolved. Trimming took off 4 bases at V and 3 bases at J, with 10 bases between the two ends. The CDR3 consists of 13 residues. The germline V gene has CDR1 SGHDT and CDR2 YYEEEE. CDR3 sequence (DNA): TGTGCCAGCAGCCCCCGGGGTTACTATGGCTACACCTTC. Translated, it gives CASSPRGYYGYTF.